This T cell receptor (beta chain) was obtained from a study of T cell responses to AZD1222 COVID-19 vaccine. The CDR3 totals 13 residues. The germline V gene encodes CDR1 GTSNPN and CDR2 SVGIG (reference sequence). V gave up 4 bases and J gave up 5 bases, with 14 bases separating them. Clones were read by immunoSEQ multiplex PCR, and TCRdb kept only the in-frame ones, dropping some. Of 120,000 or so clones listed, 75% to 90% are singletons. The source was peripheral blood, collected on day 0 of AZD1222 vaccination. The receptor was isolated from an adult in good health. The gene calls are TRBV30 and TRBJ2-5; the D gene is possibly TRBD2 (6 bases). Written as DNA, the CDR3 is TGTGCCTGGAAGTTAACCGGAGGGGAGACCCAGTACTTC. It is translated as CAWKLTGGETQYF.